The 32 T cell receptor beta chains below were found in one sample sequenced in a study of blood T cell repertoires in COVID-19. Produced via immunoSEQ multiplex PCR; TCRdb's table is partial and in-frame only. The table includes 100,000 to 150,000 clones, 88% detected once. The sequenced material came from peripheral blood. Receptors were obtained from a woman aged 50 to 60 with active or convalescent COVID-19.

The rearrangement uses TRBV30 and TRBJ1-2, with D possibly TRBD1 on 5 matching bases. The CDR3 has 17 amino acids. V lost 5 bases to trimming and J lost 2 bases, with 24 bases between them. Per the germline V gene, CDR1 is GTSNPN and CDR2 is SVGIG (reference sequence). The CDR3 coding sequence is TGTGCCTGGGTTAAGACGGCAGGGTGGGAGGGAAACTATGGCTACACCTTC. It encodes CAWVKTAGWEGNYGYTF. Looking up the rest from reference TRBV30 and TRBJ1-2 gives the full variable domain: SQTIHQWPATLVQPVGSPLSLECTVEGTSNPNLYWYRQAAGRGLQLLFYSVGIGQISSEVPQNLSASRPQDRQFILSSKKLLLSDSGFYLCAWVKTAGWEGNYGYTFGSGTRLTVV.

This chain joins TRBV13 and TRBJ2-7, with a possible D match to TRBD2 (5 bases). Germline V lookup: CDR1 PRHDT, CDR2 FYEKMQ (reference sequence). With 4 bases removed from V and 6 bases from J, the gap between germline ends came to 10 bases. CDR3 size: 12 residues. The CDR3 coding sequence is TGTGCCAGCAGCTCGGGATCGCGCGAGCAGTACTTC. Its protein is CASSSGSREQYF.

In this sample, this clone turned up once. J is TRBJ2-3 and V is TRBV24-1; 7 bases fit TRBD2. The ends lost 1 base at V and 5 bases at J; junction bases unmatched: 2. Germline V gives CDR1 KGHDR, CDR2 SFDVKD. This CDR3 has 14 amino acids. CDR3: CATSDLRGVDTQYF. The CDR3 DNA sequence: TGTGCCACCAGTGATTTACGGGGGGTAGATACGCAGTATTTT.

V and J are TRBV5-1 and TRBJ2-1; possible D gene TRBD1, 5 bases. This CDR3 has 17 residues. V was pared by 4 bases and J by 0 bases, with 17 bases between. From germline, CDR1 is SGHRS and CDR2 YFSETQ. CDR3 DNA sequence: TGCGCCAGCAGCGGCACAAAGGGGATCAGCTCCTACAATGAGCAGTTCTTC. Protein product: CASSGTKGISSYNEQFF.

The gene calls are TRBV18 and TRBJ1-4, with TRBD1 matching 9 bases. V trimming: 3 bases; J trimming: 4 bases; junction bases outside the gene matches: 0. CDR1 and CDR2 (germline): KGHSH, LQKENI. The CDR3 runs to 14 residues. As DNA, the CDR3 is TGTGCCAGCTCACCGGACAGGGGTAATGAAAAACTGTTTTTT. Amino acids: CASSPDRGNEKLFF.

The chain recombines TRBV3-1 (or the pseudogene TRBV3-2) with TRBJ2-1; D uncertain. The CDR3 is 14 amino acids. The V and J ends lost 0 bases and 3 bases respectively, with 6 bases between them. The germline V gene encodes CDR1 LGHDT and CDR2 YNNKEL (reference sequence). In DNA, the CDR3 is TGTGCCAGCAGCCAAGATCCGAGCTACAATGAGCAGTTCTTC. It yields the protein CASSQDPSYNEQFF.

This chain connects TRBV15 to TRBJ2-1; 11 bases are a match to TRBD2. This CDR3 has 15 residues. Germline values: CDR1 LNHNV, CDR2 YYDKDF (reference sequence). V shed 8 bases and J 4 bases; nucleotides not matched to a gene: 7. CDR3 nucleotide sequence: TGTGCCACCTCTTCTAGCGGGAGGTCTTACAATGAGCAGTTCTTC. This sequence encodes CATSSSGRSYNEQFF.

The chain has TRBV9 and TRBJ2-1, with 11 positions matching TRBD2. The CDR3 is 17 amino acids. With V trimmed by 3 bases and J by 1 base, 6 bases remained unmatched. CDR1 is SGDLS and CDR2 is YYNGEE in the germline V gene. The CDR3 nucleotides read TGTGCCAGCAGCGCCCTGGGGACTAGCGGTTCCTACAATGAGCAGTTCTTC. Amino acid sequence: CASSALGTSGSYNEQFF.

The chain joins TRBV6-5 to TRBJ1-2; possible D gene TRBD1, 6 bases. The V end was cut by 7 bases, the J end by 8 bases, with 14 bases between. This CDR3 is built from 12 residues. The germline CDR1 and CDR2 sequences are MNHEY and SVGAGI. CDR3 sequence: CASNAAGAGYTF. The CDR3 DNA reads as TGTGCCAGCAATGCGGCAGGGGCCGGCTACACCTTC.

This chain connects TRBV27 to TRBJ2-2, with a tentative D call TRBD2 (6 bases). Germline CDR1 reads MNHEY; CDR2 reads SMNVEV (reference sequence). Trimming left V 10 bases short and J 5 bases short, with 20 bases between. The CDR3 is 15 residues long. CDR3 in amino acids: CATRLWGDGTGELFF. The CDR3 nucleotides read TGTGCCACCCGACTGTGGGGGGACGGAACCGGGGAGCTGTTTTTT.

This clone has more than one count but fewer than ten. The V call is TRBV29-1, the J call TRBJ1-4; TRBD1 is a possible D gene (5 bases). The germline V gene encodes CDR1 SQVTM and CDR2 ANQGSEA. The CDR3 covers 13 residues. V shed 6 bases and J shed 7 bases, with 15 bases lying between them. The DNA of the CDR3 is TGCAGCGTCGGACAAAGTTCGGGTGAAAAACTGTTTTTT. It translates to CSVGQSSGEKLFF.

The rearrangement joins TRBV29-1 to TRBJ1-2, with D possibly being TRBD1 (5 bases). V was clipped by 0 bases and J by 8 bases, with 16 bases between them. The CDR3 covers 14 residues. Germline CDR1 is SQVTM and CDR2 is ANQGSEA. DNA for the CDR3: TGCAGCGTTGAAGATCTTGGGGCCCAGGGAGGCTACACCTTC. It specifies CSVEDLGAQGGYTF.

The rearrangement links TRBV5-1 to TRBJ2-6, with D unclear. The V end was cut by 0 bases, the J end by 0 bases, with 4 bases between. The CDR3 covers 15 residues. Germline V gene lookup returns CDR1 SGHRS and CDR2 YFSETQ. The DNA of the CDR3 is TGCGCCAGCAGCTTGGGTAGCTCTGGGGCCAACGTCCTGACTTTC. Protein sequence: CASSLGSSGANVLTF. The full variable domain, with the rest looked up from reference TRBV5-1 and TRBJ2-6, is KAGVTQTPRYLIKTRGQQVTLSCSPISGHRSVSWYQQTPGQGLQFLFEYFSETQRNKGNFPGRFSGRQFSNSRSEMNVSTLELGDSALYLCASSLGSSGANVLTFGAGSRLTVL.

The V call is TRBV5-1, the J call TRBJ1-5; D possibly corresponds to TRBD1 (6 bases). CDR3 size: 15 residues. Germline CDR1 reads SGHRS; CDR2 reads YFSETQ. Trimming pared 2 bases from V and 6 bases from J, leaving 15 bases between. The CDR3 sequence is CASSFQAGEGQPQHF. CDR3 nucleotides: TGCGCCAGCAGCTTTCAGGCAGGGGAGGGTCAGCCCCAGCATTTT.

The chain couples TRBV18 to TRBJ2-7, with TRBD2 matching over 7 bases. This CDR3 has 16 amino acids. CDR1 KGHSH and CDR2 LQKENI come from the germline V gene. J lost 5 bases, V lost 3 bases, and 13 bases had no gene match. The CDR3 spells CASSPRREPPQDEQYF. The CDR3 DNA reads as TGTGCCAGCTCACCTCGGCGGGAGCCTCCCCAGGACGAGCAGTACTTC.

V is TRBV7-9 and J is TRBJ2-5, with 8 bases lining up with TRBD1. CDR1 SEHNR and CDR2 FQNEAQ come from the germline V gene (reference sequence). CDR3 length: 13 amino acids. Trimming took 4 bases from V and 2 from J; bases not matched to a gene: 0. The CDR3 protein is CASSWTGQETQYF. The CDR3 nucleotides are TGTGCCAGCAGCTGGACAGGGCAAGAGACCCAGTACTTC.

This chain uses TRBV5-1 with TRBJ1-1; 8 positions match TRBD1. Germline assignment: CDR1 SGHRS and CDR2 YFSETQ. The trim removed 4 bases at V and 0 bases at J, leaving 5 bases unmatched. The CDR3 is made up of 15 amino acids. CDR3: CASSKRTGMNTEAFF. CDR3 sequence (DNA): TGCGCCAGCAGCAAAAGGACAGGGATGAACACTGAAGCTTTCTTT.

The CDR3 DNA sequence: TGTGCCAGCAGCCTCCGGAACCTCGGGGAGCAGTACTTC. The encoded protein is CASSLRNLGEQYF. V and J are TRBV9 and TRBJ2-7, with D hard to call. CDR1 SGDLS and CDR2 YYNGEE come from the germline V gene. Deletions cut 4 bases from V and 7 bases from J, with 15 bases between. CDR3 length: 13 residues.

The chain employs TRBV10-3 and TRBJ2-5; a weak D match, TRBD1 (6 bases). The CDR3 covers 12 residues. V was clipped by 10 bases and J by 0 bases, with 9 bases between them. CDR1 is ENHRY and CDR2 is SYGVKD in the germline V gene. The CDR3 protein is CATTGNQETQYF. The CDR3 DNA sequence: TGTGCCACGACAGGCAACCAAGAGACCCAGTACTTC.

The CDR3: CASSPPGQGNQPQHF. The CDR3 DNA reads as TGTGCCAGCAGCCCACCAGGACAGGGAAATCAGCCCCAGCATTTT. The V gene is TRBV7-6, the J gene TRBJ1-5, with 8 bases matching TRBD1. This CDR3 is 15 amino acids long. Germline assignment: CDR1 SGHVS and CDR2 FNYEAQ. V dropped 5 bases and J dropped 4; count of bases not matched to a gene: 7. The variable domain in full, with the rest retrieved from reference TRBV7-6 and TRBJ1-5, is GAGVSQSPRYKVTKRGQDVALRCDPISGHVSLYWYRQALGQGPEFLTYFNYEAQQDKSGLPNDRFSAERPEGSISTLTIQRTEQRDSAMYRCASSPPGQGNQPQHFGDGTRLSIL.

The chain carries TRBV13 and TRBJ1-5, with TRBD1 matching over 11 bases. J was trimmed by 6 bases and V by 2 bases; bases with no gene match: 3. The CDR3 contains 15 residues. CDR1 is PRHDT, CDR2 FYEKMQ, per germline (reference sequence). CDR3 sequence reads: CASSLSGTGGQPQHF. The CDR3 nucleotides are TGTGCCAGCAGCTTAAGCGGGACAGGGGGTCAGCCCCAGCATTTT.

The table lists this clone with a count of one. The CDR3, as DNA: TGTGCCAGCAGCGCACAGCCTTACACTGAAGCTTTCTTT. Protein sequence: CASSAQPYTEAFF. The chain has TRBV6-2 or TRBV6-3 and TRBJ1-1; D gene ambiguous. Germline loops: CDR1 MNHEY, CDR2 SVGEGT. The V and J ends lost 6 bases and 3 bases respectively, with 11 bases between them. The CDR3 extends over 13 amino acids.

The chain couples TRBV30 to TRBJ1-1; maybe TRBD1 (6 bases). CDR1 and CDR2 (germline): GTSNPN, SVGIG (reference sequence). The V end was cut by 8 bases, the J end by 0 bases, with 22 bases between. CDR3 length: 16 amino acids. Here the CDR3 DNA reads TGTGCCGGGGGCGCCAGGGTAAATAGGATGAACACTGAAGCTTTCTTT. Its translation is CAGGARVNRMNTEAFF.

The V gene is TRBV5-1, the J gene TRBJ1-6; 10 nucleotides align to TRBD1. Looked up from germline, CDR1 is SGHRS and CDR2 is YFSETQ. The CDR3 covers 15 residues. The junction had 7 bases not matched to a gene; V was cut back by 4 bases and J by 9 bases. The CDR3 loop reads CASSPGTGESSPLHF. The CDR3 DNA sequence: TGCGCCAGCAGCCCGGGGACAGGGGAAAGTTCACCCCTCCACTTT.

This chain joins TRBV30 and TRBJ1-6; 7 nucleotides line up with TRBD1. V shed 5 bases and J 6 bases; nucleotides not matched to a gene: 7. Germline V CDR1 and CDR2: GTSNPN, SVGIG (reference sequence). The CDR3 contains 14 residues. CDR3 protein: CAWDRVLLNSPLHF. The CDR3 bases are TGTGCCTGGGACAGGGTTCTTCTTAATTCACCCCTCCACTTT. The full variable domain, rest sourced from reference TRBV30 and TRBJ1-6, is SQTIHQWPATLVQPVGSPLSLECTVEGTSNPNLYWYRQAAGRGLQLLFYSVGIGQISSEVPQNLSASRPQDRQFILSSKKLLLSDSGFYLCAWDRVLLNSPLHFGNGTRLTVT.

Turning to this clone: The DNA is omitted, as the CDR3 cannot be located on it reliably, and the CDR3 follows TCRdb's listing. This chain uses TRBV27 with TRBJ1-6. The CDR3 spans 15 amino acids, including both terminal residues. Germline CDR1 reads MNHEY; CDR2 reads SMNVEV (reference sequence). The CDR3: CASSSSGKPYSPLHF.

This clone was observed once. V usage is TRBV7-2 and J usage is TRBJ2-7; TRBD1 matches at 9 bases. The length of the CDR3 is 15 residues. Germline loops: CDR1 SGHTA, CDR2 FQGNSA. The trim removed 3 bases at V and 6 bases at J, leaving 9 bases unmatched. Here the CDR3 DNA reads TGTGCCAGCAGCTTTACCGGGACAGGGTCCGGCGAGCAGTACTTC. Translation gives CASSFTGTGSGEQYF.

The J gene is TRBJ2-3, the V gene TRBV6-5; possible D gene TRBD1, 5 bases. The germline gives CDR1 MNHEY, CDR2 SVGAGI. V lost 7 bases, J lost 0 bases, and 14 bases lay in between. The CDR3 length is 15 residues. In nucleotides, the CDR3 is TGTGCCAGCACGGTAGGGGCCAGTAGCACAGATACGCAGTATTTT. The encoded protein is CASTVGASSTDTQYF.

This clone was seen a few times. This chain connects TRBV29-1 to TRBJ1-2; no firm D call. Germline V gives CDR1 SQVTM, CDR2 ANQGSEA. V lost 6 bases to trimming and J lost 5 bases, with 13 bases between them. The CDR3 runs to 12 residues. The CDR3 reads CSVSRTDYGYTF. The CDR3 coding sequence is TGCAGCGTGTCGCGGACTGATTATGGCTACACCTTC.

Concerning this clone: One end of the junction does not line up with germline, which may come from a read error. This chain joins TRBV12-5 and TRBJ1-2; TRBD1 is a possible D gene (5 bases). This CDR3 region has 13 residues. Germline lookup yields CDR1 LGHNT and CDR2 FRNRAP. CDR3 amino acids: CASALEGYYGYTF. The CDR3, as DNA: TGTGCTAGTGCTTTGGAGGGGTACTATGGCTACACCTTC.

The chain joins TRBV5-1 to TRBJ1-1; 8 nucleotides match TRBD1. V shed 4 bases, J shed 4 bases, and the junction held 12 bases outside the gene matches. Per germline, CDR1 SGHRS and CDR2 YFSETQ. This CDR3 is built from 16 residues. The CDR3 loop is CASSNRQGPSGTEAFF. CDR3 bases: TGCGCCAGCAGCAACCGACAGGGGCCGTCTGGCACTGAAGCTTTCTTT.

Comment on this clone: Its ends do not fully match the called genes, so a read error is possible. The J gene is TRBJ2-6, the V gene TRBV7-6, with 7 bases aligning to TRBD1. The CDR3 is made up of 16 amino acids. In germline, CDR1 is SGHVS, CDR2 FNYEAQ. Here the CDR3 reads CASSTRTGSRANVLTF. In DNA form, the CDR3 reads TGTGCCAGCAGCACTCGGACAGGCTCTAGGGCCAACGTCCTGACTTTC.